A single sample gave rise to the 12 T cell receptor beta chains below, sequenced in a study of monozygotic twins with inflammatory bowel disease. One entry per CDR3 protein, without DNA, is what TCRdb gives after re-calling the 5' RACE reads. The specimen's table records fewer than 450,000 distinct CDR3 sequences. The sequenced material came from blood. These TCRs come from a human donor with ulcerative colitis or Crohn's disease, or a healthy co-twin of an affected twin (not recorded which).

V is TRBV6-5 and J is TRBJ2-3; TCRdb gives TRBD1 as the D gene, but with no DNA this cannot be confirmed. This CDR3 has 16 residues. Germline CDR1 is MNHEY and CDR2 is SVGAGI. The CDR3: CASSYSLRGGTDTQYF.

V usage is TRBV24-1 and J usage is TRBJ2-7; TCRdb lists TRBD1, though no DNA is available to test this call. This CDR3 contains 12 residues. CDR1 is KGHDR and CDR2 is SFDVKD in the germline V gene. CDR3 in amino acids: CATSALGAPQYF.

The rearrangement joins TRBV4-3 to TRBJ1-3. The V gene's germline CDR1 is LGHNA and CDR2 YSLEER. The CDR3 consists of 16 residues. The CDR3 loop reads CASSKAIPSSGNTIYF.

The chain carries TRBV7-2 and TRBJ2-7; the D gene TCRdb calls, TRBD1, cannot be checked with no DNA. This CDR3 comprises 14 residues. CDR1 is SGHTA and CDR2 is FQGNSA in the germline V gene. The CDR3 is CASSTRDRGLEQYF.

The V call is TRBV4-2, the J call TRBJ2-7. There are 14 residues in the CDR3. From germline, CDR1 is LGHNA and CDR2 YNFKEQ. CDR3 region: CASSPNLGFYEQYF.

The chain is built from TRBV20-1 and TRBJ2-1; absent DNA, TCRdb's TRBD1 call cannot be checked. Per the germline V gene, CDR1 is DFQATT and CDR2 is SNEGSKA (reference sequence). The CDR3 extends over 13 amino acids. CDR3 amino acids: CSARDQGYNEQFF.

The chain has TRBV6-5 and TRBJ2-5. The CDR3 is 17 residues long. Germline-derived CDR1 and CDR2 are MNHEY and SVGAGI. CDR3 amino acids: CASSYSGVGIYQETQYF.

The chain joins TRBV20-1 to TRBJ2-5; TCRdb returns TRBD1, unconfirmable since there is no DNA. The CDR3 loop spans 13 amino acids. Germline V gene lookup returns CDR1 DFQATT and CDR2 SNEGSKA (reference sequence). The CDR3 reads CSASQGRGETQYF.

The rearrangement uses TRBV6-1 and TRBJ2-1; with no DNA, the TCRdb D assignment of TRBD2 cannot be verified. The germline V gene has CDR1 MNHNS and CDR2 SASEGT. CDR3 size: 16 residues. Here the CDR3 reads CASRDQGTANYNEQFF.

The chain is built from TRBV15 and TRBJ2-1; TCRdb's assignment of TRBD1 cannot be checked, as there is no DNA. CDR3 length equals 14 residues. The germline V gene has CDR1 LNHNV and CDR2 YYDKDF (reference sequence). The CDR3 loop reads CATSRERGNDEQFF.

The chain carries TRBV27 and TRBJ2-7; TCRdb's D call, TRBD2, is unchecked because there is no DNA. The germline gives CDR1 MNHEY, CDR2 SMNVEV (reference sequence). CDR3 length: 15 residues. The CDR3 reads CASSLSSGGSYEQYF.

The chain joins TRBV7-9 to TRBJ2-7; TCRdb gives TRBD2 as the D gene, but with no DNA this cannot be confirmed. Germline CDR1 and CDR2: SEHNR and FQNEAQ (reference sequence). This CDR3 spans 14 amino acids. CDR3 in amino acids: CASSPALAAYEQYF.